These 22 T cell receptor beta chains originate from one sample sequenced in a study of blood T cell repertoires in COVID-19. Data came from immunoSEQ multiplex PCR; TCRdb stores just in-frame clones and leaves some out. The sample carries 120,000 or so clones, around 90% recorded once. Sequencing used peripheral blood. These receptors were obtained from a woman aged 55-75 years with COVID-19, enrolled during active disease.

V is TRBV29-1 and J is TRBJ2-3, with D possibly matching TRBD2 (5 bases). The CDR3 consists of 12 residues. Germline loops: CDR1 SQVTM, CDR2 ANQGSEA. Trimming took off 7 bases at V and 2 bases at J, with 10 bases between the two ends. The CDR3 sequence: CSGLEATDTQYF. CDR3 nucleotide sequence: TGCAGCGGCTTGGAGGCCACAGATACGCAGTATTTT.

This rearrangement joins TRBV11-2 to TRBJ1-1, with D possibly matching TRBD1 (5 bases). The CDR3 runs 14 residues. In germline, CDR1 is SGHAT, CDR2 FQNNGV. V lost 8 bases and J 8 bases, leaving 21 bases between the germline ends. DNA of the CDR3: TGTGCCAGCTCCCGGAAAGGGGCGCAAACCGAAGCTTTCTTT. Its protein is CASSRKGAQTEAFF.

This clone has a single count. V gene TRBV27 combines with J gene TRBJ1-1; no definite D call. CDR3 length: 11 amino acids. The germline V and J ends were trimmed by 6 bases and 4 bases, with 6 bases remaining between them. Germline V CDR1 and CDR2: MNHEY, SMNVEV (reference sequence). CDR3 DNA sequence: TGTGCCAGCAGGCAAGCCACTGAAGCTTTCTTT. Protein sequence: CASRQATEAFF.

This clone appeared once. J is TRBJ1-5 and V is TRBV19; 8 positions agree with TRBD1. The V gene's germline CDR1 is LNHDA and CDR2 SQIVND (reference sequence). This CDR3 contains 13 residues. V lost 7 bases and J lost 5; bases outside the gene matches: 4. CDR3: CASTDRGYQPQHF. As DNA, the CDR3 is TGTGCCAGTACAGACAGGGGATATCAGCCCCAGCATTTT.

V is TRBV18 and J is TRBJ2-1; D remains ambiguous. V lost 3 bases and J lost 0, with 6 bases in between. There are 14 residues in the CDR3. Germline CDR1 reads KGHSH; CDR2 reads LQKENI. The CDR3 is CASSPPSSYNEQFF. In DNA, the CDR3 is TGTGCCAGCTCACCCCCGAGCTCCTACAATGAGCAGTTCTTC. The full variable domain, completed using reference TRBV18 and TRBJ2-1, is NAGVMQNPRHLVRRRGQEARLRCSPMKGHSHVYWYRQLPEEGLKFMVYLQKENIIDESGMPKERFSAEFPKEGPSILRIQQVVRGDSAAYFCASSPPSSYNEQFFGPGTRLTVL.

The chain couples TRBV5-4 to TRBJ2-5; weak D call: TRBD1 (6 bases). The CDR3 is made up of 13 amino acids. Germline CDR1 reads SGHNT; CDR2 reads YYREEE (reference sequence). Trimming removed 4 bases at V and 5 bases at J, with 12 bases between. The DNA for the CDR3 is TGTGCCAGCAGCGGAACCCAGGGGGAGACCCAGTACTTC. Residues: CASSGTQGETQYF.

The chain combines TRBV21-1 with TRBJ1-2. TRBV21-1 is tagged as a pseudogene. This CDR3 has 16 residues. Written as DNA, the CDR3 is TGTGCCAGCAGCAAAGTACTGGCCGGGGATGGCTATGGCTACACCTTC. It encodes CASSKVLAGDGYGYTF.

The chain joins TRBV5-5 to TRBJ1-4; possibly TRBD1 for D (6 bases). Trimming took off 5 bases at V and 3 bases at J, with 14 bases between the two ends. Germline V lookup: CDR1 SGHKS, CDR2 YYEKEE (reference sequence). The CDR3 is 15 amino acids. DNA of the CDR3: TGTGCCAGCAGTGACCCGGGACAAGCTAATGAAAAACTGTTTTTT. The encoded protein is CASSDPGQANEKLFF.

The CDR3 is CASSLGETGSSKLFF. DNA of the CDR3: TGTGCCAGCAGCTTGGGGGAAACAGGGTCCAGTAAACTGTTTTTT. The J gene is TRBJ1-4, the V gene TRBV5-6, with D tentatively TRBD1 (6 bases). Per germline, CDR1 SGHDT and CDR2 YYEEEE. Trimming left V 0 bases short and J 11 bases short, with 17 bases between. This CDR3 has 15 residues.

With regard to this clone: This sample includes further DNA sequences coding for the same CDR3. CDR3 DNA sequence: TGTGCCAGTAGTACAACAGGTGGTGGTCAGCCCCAGCATTTT. This translates into CASSTTGGGQPQHF. The V gene is TRBV19, the J gene TRBJ1-5, with TRBD1 as a possible D gene (5 bases). V was cut by 4 bases and J by 6 bases, with 13 bases left in between. CDR3 size: 14 residues. CDR1 and CDR2 (germline): LNHDA, SQIVND (reference sequence).

The rearrangement uses TRBV5-4 and TRBJ2-7; 8 bases align to TRBD1. Germline V gene sequence: CDR1 SGHNT, CDR2 YYREEE (reference sequence). The CDR3 spans 15 residues. V dropped 0 bases and J dropped 3; count of bases not matched to a gene: 5. The CDR3 is CASSLGTGSLYEQYF. DNA of the CDR3: TGTGCCAGCAGCTTGGGGACAGGGAGTCTCTACGAGCAGTACTTC.

The chain carries TRBV3-1 (or the pseudogene TRBV3-2) and TRBJ1-4; no firm D call. The germline V gene has CDR1 LGHDT and CDR2 YNNKEL (reference sequence). The V end was cut by 0 bases, the J end by 4 bases, with 9 bases between. The CDR3 sequence is 15 residues long. The CDR3 region has the DNA TGTGCCAGCAGCCAAGAAGTCTCAGTTAATGAAAAACTGTTTTTT. Translating gives CASSQEVSVNEKLFF.

V and J are TRBV5-4 and TRBJ2-2; possibly TRBD1 for D (6 bases). The CDR3 runs 15 residues. CDR1 and CDR2 (germline): SGHNT, YYREEE (reference sequence). V lost 8 bases and J lost 2, with 16 bases in between. In DNA, the CDR3 is TGTGCCAGTCGGCAAGACAGGCTTAACACCGGGGAGCTGTTTTTT. The encoded protein is CASRQDRLNTGELFF.

The chain employs TRBV6-4 and TRBJ1-2; TRBD1 is a possible D gene (6 bases). Germline CDR1 and CDR2: MRHNA and SNTAGT. The CDR3 runs 14 residues. Trimming removed 6 bases from V and 4 bases from J, with 15 bases in between. CDR3: CASSQGHATYGYTF. CDR3 coding DNA: TGTGCCAGCAGCCAGGGGCACGCGACCTATGGCTACACCTTC.

The V call is TRBV11-2, the J call TRBJ2-7; possibly TRBD1 for D (5 bases). Trimming removed 3 bases from V and 3 bases from J, with 12 bases in between. The CDR3 runs to 14 residues. Germline loops: CDR1 SGHAT, CDR2 FQNNGV. CDR3 sequence (DNA): TGTGCCAGCAGCTTTGACAGAGGCATCTACGAGCAGTACTTC. The encoded protein is CASSFDRGIYEQYF.

The V and J genes are TRBV5-1 and TRBJ1-2; 7 bases are a match to TRBD1. J was trimmed by 2 bases and V by 4 bases; bases with no gene match: 11. CDR3 length: 16 amino acids. In germline, CDR1 is SGHRS, CDR2 YFSETQ. The CDR3 DNA reads TGCGCCAGCAGCCGAAGAACAGGGACAGCCAACTATGGCTACACCTTC. This gives the protein CASSRRTGTANYGYTF.

About this clone itself: Within the sample, other DNA sequences also encode this same CDR3. The J gene is TRBJ1-4, the V gene TRBV5-4; no clear D. The CDR3 is 13 amino acids. Germline CDR1 SGHNT, CDR2 YYREEE (reference sequence). The V end lost 0 bases, the J end lost 8 bases, and 8 bases lay between the germline ends. The CDR3 protein is CASSLAAGEKLFF. DNA of the CDR3: TGTGCCAGCAGCTTGGCCGCGGGAGAAAAACTGTTTTTT.

V and J are TRBV27 and TRBJ2-3; 7 nucleotides match TRBD1. The CDR3 has 17 residues. The V and J ends lost 6 bases and 1 base, in that order; junction bases with no gene match: 13. Germline CDR1 MNHEY, CDR2 SMNVEV (reference sequence). The CDR3 region is CASRTSGTAWGTDTQYF. The CDR3 DNA reads TGTGCCAGCAGGACATCCGGGACAGCATGGGGCACAGATACGCAGTATTTT.

The gene calls are TRBV5-4 and TRBJ2-1; 7 bases map to TRBD2. Looked up from germline, CDR1 is SGHNT and CDR2 is YYREEE (reference sequence). J was trimmed by 4 bases and V by 4 bases; bases with no gene match: 11. This CDR3 has 16 residues. CDR3 nucleotides: TGTGCCAGCAGCCCACAGACTAGCATGACGTACAATGAGCAGTTCTTC. Its translation is CASSPQTSMTYNEQFF.

This sequence joins TRBV19 and TRBJ1-6; 7 bases match TRBD1. The germline CDR1 and CDR2 sequences are LNHDA and SQIVND (reference sequence). V lost 4 bases and J lost 7; bases outside the gene matches: 1. The CDR3 length is 13 residues. The CDR3 DNA is TGTGCCAGTAGTACCAGGGGGAATTCACCCCTCCACTTT. Protein sequence: CASSTRGNSPLHF.

The genes are TRBV7-3 and TRBJ1-2; D uncertain. The CDR3 has 15 residues. Germline V gives CDR1 SGHTA, CDR2 FQGTGA. With 2 bases removed from V and 6 bases from J, the gap between germline ends came to 16 bases. The CDR3 spells CASSLLPGISDGYTF. CDR3 DNA: TGTGCCAGCAGCTTACTCCCGGGGATATCTGATGGCTACACCTTC.

V gene TRBV7-9 combines with J gene TRBJ2-3; 7 nucleotides match TRBD1. Germline CDR1 is SEHNR and CDR2 is FQNEAQ (reference sequence). V lost 5 bases and J lost 2; bases outside the gene matches: 7. The CDR3 is made up of 15 amino acids. CDR3 DNA: TGTGCCAGCAGCCCTTGGGACAGCCACACAGATACGCAGTATTTT. Encoded protein: CASSPWDSHTDTQYF.